This T cell receptor beta chain was identified during a study of T cells in Graves' hyperthyroidism and ophthalmopathy. TCR beta CDR3 regions were amplified from RNA. When the TCR CDR3 underwent first-round RT-PCR, the HTBI primer set was used. TCRdb re-derived calls from the multiplex PCR reads in MiXCR, one entry per CDR3 protein. Of around 420,000 distinct CDR3 sequences listed, 15% to 19% were seen once; the top ten hold roughly 8%. Worth noting for this clonotype: Just one base apart from a much larger clone, this may be a read error.

This CDR3 contains 15 residues. In germline, CDR1 is LGHDT, CDR2 YNNKEL (reference sequence). The study defined stable Graves' hyperthyroidism as no ophthalmopathy progression within 18 months. The clonotype was recovered from a woman aged 18 to 35 with Graves' hyperthyroidism. The source material was blood. The chain links TRBV3-1 to TRBJ2-1, with D unclear. The CDR3 sequence is CASRPTRGSYNEQLF. The CDR3 DNA follows: TGTGCCAGCAGACCTACACGAGGCTCCTACAATGAGCAGCTCTTC.